The rows below give T cell receptor beta chains drawn from one sample of a study of shared clonotypes between healthy human individuals. Assay used: immunoSEQ multiplex PCR; TCRdb lists only in-frame clones, some missing. Of more than 2 million clones listed, about 95% are singletons. Material: naive CD8+ T cells sorted from blood. These receptors all stem from a man younger than 35 in good health. Both conserved end residues are trimmed from each CDR3.

V,J,CDR3
TRBV5-6,TRBJ2-5,ASSLGGVGAPQETQY
TRBV19,TRBJ1-1,ASKGGTEAF
TRBV2,TRBJ2-7,ASFRLAASYEQY
TRBV7-8,TRBJ2-3,ASSLIAGDADTQY
TRBV27,TRBJ2-1,ASSLSAYNEQF
TRBV11-3,TRBJ1-1,ASSLGKVEDTEAF
TRBV27,TRBJ1-1,ASSSTGGEGTEAF
TRBV5-6,TRBJ2-6,ANPDGTGLSGANVLT
TRBV5-1,TRBJ2-1,ASSLEDYNEQF
TRBV6-1,TRBJ2-7,ASSEIRGSSYEQY
TRBV7-9,TRBJ2-7,ASSPSGNPYEQY
TRBV30,TRBJ2-7,AWNQGLDLYEQY
TRBV29-1,TRBJ1-2,SVPDWSYGYT
TRBV19,TRBJ1-1,ASRRTGRTEAF
TRBV30,TRBJ1-1,AWKRGDTEAF
TRBV6-6,TRBJ1-2,ASSYSGSSYGYT
TRBV27,TRBJ2-3,ASSFQGSTDTQY
TRBV6-5,TRBJ2-5,ASSSDNSGQETQY
TRBV10-3,TRBJ2-7,AISDPEGFYEQY
TRBV7-8,TRBJ1-1,ASSLESENTEAF
TRBV6-1,TRBJ1-5,ASSERGLGQPQH
TRBV19,TRBJ2-7,ASMGGSYEQY
TRBV4-3,TRBJ2-7,ASSQVGREQY
TRBV9,TRBJ1-1,ASSVEQSNTEAF
TRBV5-1,TRBJ2-1,ASSLQQGSYNEQF
TRBV9,TRBJ2-2,ASSSPGTSGRTGELF
TRBV5-1,TRBJ2-1,ASSLAGNEQF
TRBV2,TRBJ2-7,ASSDVRTGERTYEQY
TRBV9,TRBJ2-7,ASSAGINYEQY
TRBV30,TRBJ1-4,AWSGGDNEKLF
TRBV29-1,TRBJ2-2,SVLAGDTGELF
TRBV7-2,TRBJ2-7,ASSLGGRGPSFDEQY
TRBV6-1,TRBJ2-7,ASSDGQGDLSYEQY
TRBV6-6,TRBJ1-4,ASGWRLNNEKLF
TRBV9,TRBJ2-7,ASSVGGGTSYEQY
TRBV4-1,TRBJ2-7,ASSPQPGTSYEQY
TRBV7-9,TRBJ1-5,ASSLAAQPQH